This is a list of T cell receptor beta chains from one sample in a study of T cell repertoires in cytomegalovirus infection. MiXCR, applied by TCRdb to the reads, yields one record per CDR3 protein. The sample yields about 740,000 distinct CDR3 sequences, roughly a third seen once. Sequencing was done on a sample of PBMCs. Receptor source: a human donor in good health (CMV status not recorded). Some clones in this sample may be carry-over from other donors' samples. The conserved cysteine and the conserved F or W are not part of the CDR3 here. Fields, in order: clone size, V gene, CDR3 length, CDR3 protein. Rows may omit the clone size; those that give it use once, few, many or a size class.

NA | TRBV28 | 14 | ASSYSSGGRHNEQF
many | TRBV7-2 | 12 | ASSVSGSTDTQY
NA | TRBV20-1 | 12 | SAPRTGGNYEQY
NA | TRBV7-8 | 15 | ASSLNTLAGVTDTQY
NA | TRBV13 | 13 | ASSAREINNSPLH
few | TRBV6-1 | 10 | ASRQGSSPLH
NA | TRBV12-3/TRBV12-4 | 13 | ASSLAVGQGDEQF
many | TRBV7-2 | 13 | ASSPIGIPRETQY
once | TRBV24-1 | 14 | ATSDAWTGGTDTQY
NA | TRBV6-2/TRBV6-3 | 12 | ASSPTTSRAEQY
few | TRBV10-3 | 12 | AISEQGAQNTIY
NA | TRBV5-5 | 13 | ASSWSGQGSYEQY
few | TRBV7-8 | 13 | ASSFAMNPTGELF
NA | TRBV28 | 11 | ASSPDALDRFR
many | TRBV7-2 | 13 | ASSPLPQGNYGYT
NA | TRBV28 | 14 | ASSALAGLGRETQY